This TCR beta chain was sequenced during a study of T-cell memory formation after mild COVID-19 (dated by TCRdb to about 2021). About the investigation overall: TCR sequence clusters from the two donors were found to be largely donor specific. The cohort was made up of two young adult volunteers, one female and one male, who were previously healthy. T-cell clones expanding and contracting after mild COVID-19 in two donors were tracked by longitudinal TCRalpha and TCRbeta repertoire sequencing. Broad study findings and their caveats: From day 15 to 85, contracting clones showed balanced CD4/CD8 phenotypes, whereas a second wave of clones that expanded from day 15 to 37 leaned towards CD4+. SARS-CoV-2 specificity was not confirmed for the second-wave clones peaking on day 37. Only a couple of mild cases were covered in the study, and larger cohorts including severe cases with pre-infection samples were considered necessary. The detection of some responding clones in pre-infection memory suggests that pre-existing cross-reactive memory T cells joined the SARS-CoV-2 response. Contracting CD4+ clones turned up mainly in the CM and EM memory subsets, whereas EMRA was where CD8+ clones were enriched.

Including cysteine and phenylalanine, the CDR3 has 15 amino acids. Of all the DNA, just the CDR3 is kept, 45 bases in frame from base 1. Looking up the germline V gene yields CDR1 SNHLY and CDR2 FYNNEI. V and J are truncated by 5 bases and 2 bases respectively, leaving an intervening sequence of 13 bases. PBMCs were isolated by Ficoll-Paque density gradient centrifugation. There are a few counts of this clonotype. Its antigen is currently not known. No base quality values were provided; no much bigger clone lies one nucleotide off. TCRdb names Illumina NovaSeq 6000 as the instrument used. TCRalpha and TCRbeta cDNA libraries were built by 5'RACE with constant-segment primers, adding sample barcodes and unique molecular identifiers. Trizol reagent was used to extract RNA from every sample. The libraries were amplified in two PCR steps, and the second step added a second sample barcode and Illumina TruSeq adapters. Sequencing of libraries was performed on an Illumina NovaSeq with 2 x 150 bp paired-end reads. Per the authors' processing: With migec v1.2.7, reads were demultiplexed and then collapsed into UMI-guided consensus sequences. With mixcr v2.1.11, UMI consensuses were aligned to TRA and TRB V and J templates and assembled into clonotypes. A clonotype was counted as expanded or contracted only if both edgeR and NoisET called the change significant, with noise models trained on biological replicates. For edgeR calls, the thresholds were a false discovery rate-adjusted p below 0.01 and a log2 fold-change of 1. As an exploratory analysis of dynamics, max-normalized trajectories of the 1000 most abundant clonotypes were examined with PCA combined with hierarchical clustering. Each responding clone was given a CD4 or CD8 phenotype based on the CD4+ and CD8+ repertoires, which had been sequenced separately. TCRdb reprocessing: public reads trimmed at Q25 with fastp, clones called with MiXCR, in-frame beta chains kept. All rows with the same CDR3 protein become a single entry with the most common DNA and genes. The V and J calls were determined by TCRdb, not by the authors. For this sample the table gives some 150,000 distinct CDR3 sequences, of which about 6.1% were detected only once. The ten largest make up 2% to 2.5% of the sample.

The sample consisted of PBMCs or a T cell subset sorted from them (not recorded which). The sequence derives from an adult woman who had mild COVID-19 (a few samples of this study predate the infection). The sample titles of this study are shuffled in the database, so cell type and time point are left out; the donor was told from shared clones. The sequence links TRBV2 to TRBJ1-5; the D gene is perhaps TRBD1, on 5 matching bases. The DNA sequence follows: TGTGCCAGCAGTTTAAGCCAGGGACGCAATCAGCCCCAGCATTTT. Translated, this is CASSLSQGRNQPQHF.